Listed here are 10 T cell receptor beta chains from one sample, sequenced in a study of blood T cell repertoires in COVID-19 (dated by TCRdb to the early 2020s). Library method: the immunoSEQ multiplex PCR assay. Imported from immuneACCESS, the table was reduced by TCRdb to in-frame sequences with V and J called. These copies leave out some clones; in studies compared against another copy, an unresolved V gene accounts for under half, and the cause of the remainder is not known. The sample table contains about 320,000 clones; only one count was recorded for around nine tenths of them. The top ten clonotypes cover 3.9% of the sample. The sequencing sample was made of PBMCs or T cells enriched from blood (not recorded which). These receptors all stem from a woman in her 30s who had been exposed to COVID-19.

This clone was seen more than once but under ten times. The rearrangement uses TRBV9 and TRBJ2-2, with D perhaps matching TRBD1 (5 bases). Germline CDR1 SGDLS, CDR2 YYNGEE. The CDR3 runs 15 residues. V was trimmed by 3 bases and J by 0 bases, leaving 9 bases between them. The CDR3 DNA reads TGTGCCAGCAGCGGGATAGGGGCGAACACCGGGGAGCTGTTTTTT. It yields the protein CASSGIGANTGELFF.

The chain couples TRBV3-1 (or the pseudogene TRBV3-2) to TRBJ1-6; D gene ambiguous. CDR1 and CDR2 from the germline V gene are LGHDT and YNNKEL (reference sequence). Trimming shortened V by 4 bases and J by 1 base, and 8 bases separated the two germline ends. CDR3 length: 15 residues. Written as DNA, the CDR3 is TGTGCCAGCAGCCCGGCGGGGTCCTATAATTCACCCCTCCACTTT. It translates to CASSPAGSYNSPLHF.

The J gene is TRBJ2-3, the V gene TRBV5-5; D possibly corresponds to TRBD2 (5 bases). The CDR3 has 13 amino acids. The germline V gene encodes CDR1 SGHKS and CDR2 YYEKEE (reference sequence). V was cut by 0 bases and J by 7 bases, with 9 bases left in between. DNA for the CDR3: TGTGCCAGCAGCTTGGCCTCGGACTATACGCAGTATTTT. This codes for CASSLASDYTQYF.

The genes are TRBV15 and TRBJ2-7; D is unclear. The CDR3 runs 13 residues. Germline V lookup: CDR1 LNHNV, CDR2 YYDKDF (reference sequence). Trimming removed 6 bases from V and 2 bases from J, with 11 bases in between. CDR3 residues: CATRPGLAYEQYF. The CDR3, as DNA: TGTGCCACCAGGCCCGGGTTAGCCTACGAGCAGTACTTC.

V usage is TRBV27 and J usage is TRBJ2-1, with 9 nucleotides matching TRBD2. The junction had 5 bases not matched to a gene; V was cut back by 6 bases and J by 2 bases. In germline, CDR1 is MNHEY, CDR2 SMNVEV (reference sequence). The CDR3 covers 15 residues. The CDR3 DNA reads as TGTGCCAGCAGCCAAACTAGCGGGCCCTACAATGAGCAGTTCTTC. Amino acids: CASSQTSGPYNEQFF.

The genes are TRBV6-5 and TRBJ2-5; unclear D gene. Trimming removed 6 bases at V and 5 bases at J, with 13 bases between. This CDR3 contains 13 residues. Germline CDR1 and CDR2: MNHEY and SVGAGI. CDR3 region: CASSLNPRETQYF. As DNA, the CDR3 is TGTGCCAGCAGCCTGAATCCTCGGGAGACCCAGTACTTC.

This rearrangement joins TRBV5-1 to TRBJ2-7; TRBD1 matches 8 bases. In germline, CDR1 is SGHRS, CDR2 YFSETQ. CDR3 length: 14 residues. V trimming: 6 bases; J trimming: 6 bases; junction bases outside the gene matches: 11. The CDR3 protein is CASTLGQGAAEQYF. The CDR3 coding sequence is TGCGCCAGCACCCTTGGTCAGGGGGCGGCCGAGCAGTACTTC.

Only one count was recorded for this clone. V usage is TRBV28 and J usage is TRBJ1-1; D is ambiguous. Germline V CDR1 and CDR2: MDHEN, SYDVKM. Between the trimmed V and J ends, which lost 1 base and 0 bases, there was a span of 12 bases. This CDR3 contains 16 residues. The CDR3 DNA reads TGTGCCAGCAGTTTATACCCCGCAGACATGAACACTGAAGCTTTCTTT. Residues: CASSLYPADMNTEAFF.

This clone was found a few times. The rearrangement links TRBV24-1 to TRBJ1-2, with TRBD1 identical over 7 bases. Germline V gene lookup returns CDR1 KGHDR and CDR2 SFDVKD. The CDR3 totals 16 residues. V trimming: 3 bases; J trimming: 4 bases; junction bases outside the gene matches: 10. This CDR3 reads CATSDPGQPNGYGYTF. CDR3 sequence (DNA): TGTGCCACCAGTGATCCGGGACAGCCTAACGGCTATGGCTACACCTTC.

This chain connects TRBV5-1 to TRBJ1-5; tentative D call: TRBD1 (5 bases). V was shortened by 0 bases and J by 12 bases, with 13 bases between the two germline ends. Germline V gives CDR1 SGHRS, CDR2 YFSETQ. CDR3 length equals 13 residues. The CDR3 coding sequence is TGCGCCAGCAGCTTGGGGTTGGGGCAGGGCCAGCATTTT. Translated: CASSLGLGQGQHF.